This paragraph covers one TCR beta chain sequence. As yet, its antigen is unknown. These data belong to a study of cytomegalovirus exposure and HLA in healthy donors. Turning to the study itself: Some 200 million T cells yielded more than 90 million unique TCR beta sequences in earlier analysis.

All the people who gave samples were healthy bone marrow donors. This CDR3 comprises 15 residues. With V trimmed by 6 bases and J by 4 bases, 5 bases remained unmatched. CDR1 is SEHNR, CDR2 FQNEAQ, per germline (reference sequence). With 60 Vbeta and 13 Jbeta primers, the PCR was carried out. In the source study's methods: Roughly 12 million of some 80 million unique TCR beta chains were shared, per a later count. Generated by immunoSEQ multiplex PCR, the TCRdb table keeps only in-frame clones and is missing some. V and J calls and clone size are as listed in that table; D and trimming were resolved from the DNA. Among 150,000 to 250,000 clones listed, approximately 83% were seen once. Points from the study as a whole: According to the study, roughly 180 TCR beta chains were cytomegalovirus-associated.

The gene calls are TRBV7-9 and TRBJ2-3; 12 bases fit TRBD1. The clonotype comes from a boy younger than 10 in good health and CMV-seronegative. The sequencing sample was made of PBMCs. The CDR3 spells CASRLGTGGPDTQYF. CDR3 sequence (DNA): TGTGCCAGCAGGTTGGGGACAGGGGGCCCAGATACGCAGTATTTT.